This T cell receptor (beta chain) was obtained from a study of shared clonotypes between healthy human individuals. Broader study findings: Despite large depth, sorted-subset datasets appeared incompletely sequenced.

Trimming pared 6 bases from V and 9 bases from J, leaving 15 bases between. The CDR3 runs 13 residues. Germline V CDR1 and CDR2: MNHEY, SMNVEV (reference sequence). The protocol was immunoSEQ multiplex PCR, while the TCRdb copy is restricted to in-frame clones and leaves out a portion. Counted here are over 2 million clones, about 94% occurring once; the ten biggest clones make up around 1.1%. Details on this clone: The antigen is undetermined.

Terminally differentiated effector memory CD45RA+ cells were left out of the naive CD8 fraction, which was CD45RO-negative and positively selected for CCR7. The chain carries TRBV27 and TRBJ2-1; TRBD1 or TRBD2 may be the D gene (5 bases each). Sequences were obtained from naive CD8+ T cells sorted from blood. The TCR sequence derives from a man aged 18 to 30 in good health. CDR3 bases: TGTGCCAGCAGCGACATACCTGGGGGTGAGCAGTTCTTC. Translation: CASSDIPGGEQFF.